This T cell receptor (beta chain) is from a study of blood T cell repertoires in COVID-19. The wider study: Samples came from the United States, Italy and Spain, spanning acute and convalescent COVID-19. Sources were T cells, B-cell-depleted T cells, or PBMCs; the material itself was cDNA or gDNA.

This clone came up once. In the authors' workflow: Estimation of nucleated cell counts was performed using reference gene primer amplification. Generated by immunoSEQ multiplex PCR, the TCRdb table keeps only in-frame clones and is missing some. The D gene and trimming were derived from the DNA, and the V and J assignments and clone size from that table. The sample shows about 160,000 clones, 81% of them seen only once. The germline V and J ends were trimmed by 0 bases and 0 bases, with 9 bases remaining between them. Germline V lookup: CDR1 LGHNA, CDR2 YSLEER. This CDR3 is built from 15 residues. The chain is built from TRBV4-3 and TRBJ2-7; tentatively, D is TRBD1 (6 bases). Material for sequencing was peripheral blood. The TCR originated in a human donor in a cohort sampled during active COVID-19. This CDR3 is CASSQEKGGSYEQYF. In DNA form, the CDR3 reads TGCGCCAGCAGCCAAGAGAAAGGGGGCTCCTACGAGCAGTACTTC.